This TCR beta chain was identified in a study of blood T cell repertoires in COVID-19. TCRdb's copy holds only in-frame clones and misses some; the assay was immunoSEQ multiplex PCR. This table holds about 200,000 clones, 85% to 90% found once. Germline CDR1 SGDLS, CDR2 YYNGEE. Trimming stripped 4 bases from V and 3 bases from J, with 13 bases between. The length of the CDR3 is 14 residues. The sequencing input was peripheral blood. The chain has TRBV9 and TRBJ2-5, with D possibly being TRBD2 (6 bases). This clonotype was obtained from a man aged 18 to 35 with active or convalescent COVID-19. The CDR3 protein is CASSTPGLEETQYF. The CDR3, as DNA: TGTGCCAGCAGCACACCGGGACTCGAAGAGACCCAGTACTTC.